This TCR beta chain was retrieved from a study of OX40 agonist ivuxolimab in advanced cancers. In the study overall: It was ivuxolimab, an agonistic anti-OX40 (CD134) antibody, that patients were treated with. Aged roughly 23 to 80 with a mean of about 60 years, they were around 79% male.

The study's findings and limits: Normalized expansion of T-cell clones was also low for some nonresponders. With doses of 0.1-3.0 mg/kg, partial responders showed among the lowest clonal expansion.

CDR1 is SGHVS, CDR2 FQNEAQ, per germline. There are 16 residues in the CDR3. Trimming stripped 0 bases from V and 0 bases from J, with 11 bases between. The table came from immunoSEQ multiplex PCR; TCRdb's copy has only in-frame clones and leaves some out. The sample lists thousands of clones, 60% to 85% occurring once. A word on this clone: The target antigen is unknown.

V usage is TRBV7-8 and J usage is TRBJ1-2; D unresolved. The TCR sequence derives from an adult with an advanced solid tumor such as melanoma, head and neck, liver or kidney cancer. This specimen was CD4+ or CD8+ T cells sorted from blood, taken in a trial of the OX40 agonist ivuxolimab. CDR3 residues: CASSLAGVNPNYGYTF. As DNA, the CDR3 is TGTGCCAGCAGCTTAGCTGGAGTGAACCCTAACTATGGCTACACCTTC.